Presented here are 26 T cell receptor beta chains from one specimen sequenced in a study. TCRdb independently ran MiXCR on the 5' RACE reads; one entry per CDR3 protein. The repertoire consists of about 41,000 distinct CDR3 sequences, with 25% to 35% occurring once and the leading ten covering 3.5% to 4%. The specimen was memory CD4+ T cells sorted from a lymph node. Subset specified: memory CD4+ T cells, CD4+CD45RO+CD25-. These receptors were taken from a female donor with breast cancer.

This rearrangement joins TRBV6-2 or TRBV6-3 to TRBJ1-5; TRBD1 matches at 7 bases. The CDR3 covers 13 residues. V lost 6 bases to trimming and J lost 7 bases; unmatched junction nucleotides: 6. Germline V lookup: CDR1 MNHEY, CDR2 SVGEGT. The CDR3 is CASRDRVGQPQHF. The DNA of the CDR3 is TGTGCCAGCAGAGACAGGGTAGGACAGCCCCAGCATTTT.

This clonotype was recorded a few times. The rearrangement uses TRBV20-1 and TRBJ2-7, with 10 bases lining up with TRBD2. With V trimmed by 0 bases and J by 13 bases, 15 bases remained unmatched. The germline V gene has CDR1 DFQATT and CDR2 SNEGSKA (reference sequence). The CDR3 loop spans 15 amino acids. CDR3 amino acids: CSARDLASGSRGLYF. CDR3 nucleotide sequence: TGCAGTGCTAGAGATCTCGCTAGCGGGAGTCGGGGGTTATACTTC.

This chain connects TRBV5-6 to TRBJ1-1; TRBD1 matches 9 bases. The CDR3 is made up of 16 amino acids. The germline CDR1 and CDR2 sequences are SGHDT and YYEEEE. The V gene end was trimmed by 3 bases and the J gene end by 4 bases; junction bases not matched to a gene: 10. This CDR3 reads CASSSGQGGFRTEAFF. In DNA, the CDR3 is TGTGCCAGCAGCTCGGGACAGGGAGGGTTTCGCACTGAAGCTTTCTTT.

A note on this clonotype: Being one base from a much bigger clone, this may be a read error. The CDR3: CASSAGLAVASEQYF. CDR3 DNA sequence: TGTGCCAGCAGCGCCGGACTAGCGGTAGCCAGCGAGCAGTACTTC. This sequence joins TRBV9 and TRBJ2-7; 10 nucleotides align to TRBD2. CDR1 is SGDLS, CDR2 YYNGEE, per germline. J lost 6 bases, V lost 3 bases, and 9 bases had no gene match. This CDR3 has 15 residues.

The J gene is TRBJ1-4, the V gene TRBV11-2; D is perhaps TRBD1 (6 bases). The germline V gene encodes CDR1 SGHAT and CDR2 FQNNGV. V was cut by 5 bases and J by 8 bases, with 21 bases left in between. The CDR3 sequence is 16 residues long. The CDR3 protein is CASSVQTSRGGEKLFF. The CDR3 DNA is TGTGCCAGCAGCGTGCAGACGTCCAGGGGCGGGGAAAAACTGTTTTTT.

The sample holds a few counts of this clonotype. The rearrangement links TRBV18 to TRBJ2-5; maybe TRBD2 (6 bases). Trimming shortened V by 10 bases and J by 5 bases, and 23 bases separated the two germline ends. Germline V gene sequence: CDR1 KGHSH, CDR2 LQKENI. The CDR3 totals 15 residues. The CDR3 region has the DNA TGTGCCACCACGGAGGGGTTCAATGGAGCGGAGACCCAGTACTTC. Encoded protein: CATTEGFNGAETQYF. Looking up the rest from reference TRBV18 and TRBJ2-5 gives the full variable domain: NAGVMQNPRHLVRRRGQEARLRCSPMKGHSHVYWYRQLPEEGLKFMVYLQKENIIDESGMPKERFSAEFPKEGPSILRIQQVVRGDSAAYFCATTEGFNGAETQYFGPGTRLLVL.

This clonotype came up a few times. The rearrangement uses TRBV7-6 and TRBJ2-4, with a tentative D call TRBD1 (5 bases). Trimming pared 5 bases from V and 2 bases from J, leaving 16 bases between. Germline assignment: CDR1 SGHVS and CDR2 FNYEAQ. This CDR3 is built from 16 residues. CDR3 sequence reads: CASSPECRVPKNIQYF. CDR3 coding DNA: TGTGCCAGCAGCCCCGAGTGCAGGGTTCCCAAAAACATTCAGTACTTC.

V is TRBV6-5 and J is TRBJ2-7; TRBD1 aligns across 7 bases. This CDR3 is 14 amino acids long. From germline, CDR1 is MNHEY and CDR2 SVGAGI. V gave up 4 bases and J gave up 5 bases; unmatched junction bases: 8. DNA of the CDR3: TGTGCCAGCAGTTCCCGACAGGGATCCCACGAGCAGTACTTC. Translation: CASSSRQGSHEQYF.

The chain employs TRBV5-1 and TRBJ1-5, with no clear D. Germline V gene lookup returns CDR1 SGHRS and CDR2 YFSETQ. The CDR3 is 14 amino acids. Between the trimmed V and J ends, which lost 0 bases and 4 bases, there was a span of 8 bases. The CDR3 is CASSLVPDNQPQHF. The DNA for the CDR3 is TGCGCCAGCAGCTTGGTCCCAGATAATCAGCCCCAGCATTTT.

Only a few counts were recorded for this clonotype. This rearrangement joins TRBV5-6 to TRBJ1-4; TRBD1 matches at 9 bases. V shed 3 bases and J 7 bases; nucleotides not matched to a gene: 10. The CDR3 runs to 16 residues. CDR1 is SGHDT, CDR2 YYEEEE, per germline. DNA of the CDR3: TGTGCCAGCAGCTGGGGTACAGGGGGCGCTTCTGAAAAACTGTTTTTT. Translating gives CASSWGTGGASEKLFF.

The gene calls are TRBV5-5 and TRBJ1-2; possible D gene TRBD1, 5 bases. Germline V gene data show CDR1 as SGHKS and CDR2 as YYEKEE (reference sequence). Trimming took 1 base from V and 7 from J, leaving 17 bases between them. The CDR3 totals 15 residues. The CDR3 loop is CASSLSAGGLGGYTF. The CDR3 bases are TGTGCCAGCAGCTTGTCAGCCGGGGGTCTGGGTGGCTACACCTTC.

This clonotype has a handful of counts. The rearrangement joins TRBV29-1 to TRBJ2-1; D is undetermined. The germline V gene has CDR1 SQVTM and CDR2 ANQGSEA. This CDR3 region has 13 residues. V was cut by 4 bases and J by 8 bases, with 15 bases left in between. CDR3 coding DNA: TGCAGCGTTGGGATCCCTACTAAAGATGAGCAGTTCTTC. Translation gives CSVGIPTKDEQFF.

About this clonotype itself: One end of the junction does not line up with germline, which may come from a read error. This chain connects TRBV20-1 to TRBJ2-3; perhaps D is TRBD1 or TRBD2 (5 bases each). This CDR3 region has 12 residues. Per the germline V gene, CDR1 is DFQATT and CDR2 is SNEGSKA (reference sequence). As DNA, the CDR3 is TGCAGTGCGACCCATCCCGGGACGTATCCCCTTTTT. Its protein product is CSATHPGTYPLF.

The CDR3 DNA sequence: TGCGCCAGCAGTGAGTCTTACAGGGATTCAACTAATGAAAAACTGTTTTTT. It codes for CASSESYRDSTNEKLFF. The chain employs TRBV10-2 and TRBJ1-4; perhaps TRBD1 as D (6 bases). The CDR3 sequence is 17 residues long. Germline CDR1 and CDR2: WSHSY and SAAADI. Trimming removed 0 bases from V and 0 bases from J, with 11 bases in between.

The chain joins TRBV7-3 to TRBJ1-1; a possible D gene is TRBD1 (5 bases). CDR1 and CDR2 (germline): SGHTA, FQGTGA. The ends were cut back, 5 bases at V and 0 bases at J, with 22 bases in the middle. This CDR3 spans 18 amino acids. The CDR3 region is CASSPMGHGRKLNTEAFF. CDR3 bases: TGTGCCAGCAGCCCAATGGGGCATGGACGGAAGTTGAACACTGAAGCTTTCTTT.

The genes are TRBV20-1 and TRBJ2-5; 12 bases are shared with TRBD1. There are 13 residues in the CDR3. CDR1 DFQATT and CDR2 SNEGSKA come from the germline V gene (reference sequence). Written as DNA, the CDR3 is TGCAGCCGGGACAGGGGGCTTTCGGAGACCCAGTACTTC. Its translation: CSRDRGLSETQYF.

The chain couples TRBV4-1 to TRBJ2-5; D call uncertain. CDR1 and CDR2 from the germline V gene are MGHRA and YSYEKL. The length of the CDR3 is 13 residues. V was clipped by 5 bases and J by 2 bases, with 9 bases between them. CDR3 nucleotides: TGCGCCAGCAGCGTAGCAGTTCAAGAGACCCAGTACTTC. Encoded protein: CASSVAVQETQYF.

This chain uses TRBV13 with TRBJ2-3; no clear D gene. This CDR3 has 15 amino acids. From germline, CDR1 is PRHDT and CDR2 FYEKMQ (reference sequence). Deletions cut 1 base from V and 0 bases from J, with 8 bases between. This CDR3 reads CASSLVRRSTDTQYF. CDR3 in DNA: TGTGCCAGCAGCTTAGTTAGGAGAAGCACAGATACGCAGTATTTT.

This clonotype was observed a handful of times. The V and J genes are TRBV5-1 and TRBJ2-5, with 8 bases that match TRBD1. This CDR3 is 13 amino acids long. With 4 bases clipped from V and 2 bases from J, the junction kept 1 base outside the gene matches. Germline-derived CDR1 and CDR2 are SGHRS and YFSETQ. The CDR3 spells CASSGTGQETQYF. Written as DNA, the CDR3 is TGCGCCAGCAGCGGGACAGGTCAAGAGACCCAGTACTTC.

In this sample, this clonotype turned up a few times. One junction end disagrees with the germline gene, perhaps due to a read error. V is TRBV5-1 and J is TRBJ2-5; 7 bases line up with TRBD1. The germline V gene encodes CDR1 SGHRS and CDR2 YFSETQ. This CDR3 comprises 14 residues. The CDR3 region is CASSLTGVQETQHF. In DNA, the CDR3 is TGCGCCAGCAGCTTGACAGGGGTACAAGAGACCCAGCACTTC.

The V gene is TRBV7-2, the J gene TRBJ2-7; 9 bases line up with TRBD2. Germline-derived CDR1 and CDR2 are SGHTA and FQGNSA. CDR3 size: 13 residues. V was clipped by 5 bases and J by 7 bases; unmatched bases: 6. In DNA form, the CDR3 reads TGTGCCAGCAGCCCCGCGGGAGGGGGAGAGCAGTACTTC. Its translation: CASSPAGGGEQYF.

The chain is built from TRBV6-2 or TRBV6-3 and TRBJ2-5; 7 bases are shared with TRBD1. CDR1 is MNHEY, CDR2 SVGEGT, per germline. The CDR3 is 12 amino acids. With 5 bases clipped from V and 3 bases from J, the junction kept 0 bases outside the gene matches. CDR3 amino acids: CASSGTEETQYF. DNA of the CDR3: TGTGCCAGCAGTGGGACAGAAGAGACCCAGTACTTC.

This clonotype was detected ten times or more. The CDR3 spells CASSEGVIQPQHF. Written as DNA, the CDR3 is TGTGCCAGCAGTGAAGGGGTGATTCAGCCCCAGCATTTT. The chain employs TRBV6-2 or TRBV6-3 and TRBJ1-5; a weak D match, TRBD1 (5 bases). The V and J ends lost 5 bases and 6 bases respectively, with 11 bases between them. Germline assignment: CDR1 MNHEY and CDR2 SVGEGT. The CDR3 totals 13 residues.

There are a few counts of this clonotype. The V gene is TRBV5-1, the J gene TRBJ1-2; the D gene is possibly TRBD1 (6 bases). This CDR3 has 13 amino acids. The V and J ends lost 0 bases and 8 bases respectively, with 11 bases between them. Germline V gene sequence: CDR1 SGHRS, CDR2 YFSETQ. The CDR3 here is CASSLGGADGYTF. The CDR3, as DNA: TGCGCCAGCAGCTTGGGGGGGGCTGACGGCTACACCTTC.

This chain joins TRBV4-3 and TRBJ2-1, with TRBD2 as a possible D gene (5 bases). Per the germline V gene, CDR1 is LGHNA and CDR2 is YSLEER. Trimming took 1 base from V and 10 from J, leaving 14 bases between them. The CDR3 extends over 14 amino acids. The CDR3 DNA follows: TGCGCCAGCAGCCAAGCCGTGGGATGGGAGGAGCAGTTCTTC. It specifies CASSQAVGWEEQFF.

The CDR3 loop reads CASSYRGGNEQFF. The CDR3 nucleotides read TGTGCCAGCAGTTACCGGGGGGGGAATGAGCAGTTCTTC. The V call is TRBV6-2 or TRBV6-3, the J call TRBJ2-1; 8 bases are a match to TRBD2. Germline CDR1 MNHEY, CDR2 SVGEGT. The CDR3 sequence is 13 residues long. After removal of 2 bases from V and 7 bases from J, the junction contained 1 base not matched to a gene.